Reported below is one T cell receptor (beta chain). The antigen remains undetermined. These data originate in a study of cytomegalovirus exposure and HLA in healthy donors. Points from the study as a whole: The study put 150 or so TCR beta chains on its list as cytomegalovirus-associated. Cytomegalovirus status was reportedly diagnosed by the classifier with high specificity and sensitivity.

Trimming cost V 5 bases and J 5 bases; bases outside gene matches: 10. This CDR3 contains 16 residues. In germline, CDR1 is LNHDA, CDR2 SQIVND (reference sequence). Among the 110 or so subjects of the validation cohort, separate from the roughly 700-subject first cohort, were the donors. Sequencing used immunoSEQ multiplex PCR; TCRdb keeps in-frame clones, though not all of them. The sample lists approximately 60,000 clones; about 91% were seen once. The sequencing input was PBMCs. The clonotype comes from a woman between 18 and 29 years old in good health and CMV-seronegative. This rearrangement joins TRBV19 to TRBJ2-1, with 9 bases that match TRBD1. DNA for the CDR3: TGTGCCAGTAGTCTCTTGGGGGGACAGGGTCACAATGAGCAGTTCTTC. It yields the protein CASSLLGGQGHNEQFF.